The entry below describes one TCR beta chain. Primers for the PCR totalled 60 Vbeta and 13 Jbeta. Using immunoSEQ multiplex PCR, the repertoire was profiled, and TCRdb retains in-frame clones only, with some absent. This sample carries 150,000 to 200,000 clones, about 81% of them seen once, and the ten largest clones take 1.9%. The sample originates from a study of cytomegalovirus exposure and HLA in healthy donors. There are 13 residues in the CDR3. The germline V and J ends were trimmed by 1 base and 3 bases, with 6 bases remaining between them. Germline CDR1 SGHTA, CDR2 FQGTGA. V is TRBV7-3 and J is TRBJ1-2; no definite D call. The TCR originated in a woman under 30 in good health and CMV-seronegative. The sequenced material came from PBMCs. The CDR3 sequence: CASSLSRHYGYTF. The CDR3 DNA is TGTGCCAGCAGCTTAAGCAGGCACTATGGCTACACCTTC.